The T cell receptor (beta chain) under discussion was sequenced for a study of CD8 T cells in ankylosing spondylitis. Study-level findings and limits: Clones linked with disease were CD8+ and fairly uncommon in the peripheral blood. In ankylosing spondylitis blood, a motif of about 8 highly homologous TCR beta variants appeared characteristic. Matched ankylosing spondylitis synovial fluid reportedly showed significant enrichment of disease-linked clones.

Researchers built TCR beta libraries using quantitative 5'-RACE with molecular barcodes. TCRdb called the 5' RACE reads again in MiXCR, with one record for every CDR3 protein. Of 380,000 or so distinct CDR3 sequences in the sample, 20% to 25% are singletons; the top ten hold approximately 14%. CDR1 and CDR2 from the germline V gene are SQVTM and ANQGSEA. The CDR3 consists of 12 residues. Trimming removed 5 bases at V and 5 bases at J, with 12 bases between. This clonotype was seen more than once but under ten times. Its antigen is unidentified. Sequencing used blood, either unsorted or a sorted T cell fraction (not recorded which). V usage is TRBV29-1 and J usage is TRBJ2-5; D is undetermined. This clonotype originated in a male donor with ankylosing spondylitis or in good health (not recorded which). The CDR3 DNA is TGCAGCGTTAATACAGAGATGGAGACCCAGTACTTC. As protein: CSVNTEMETQYF.